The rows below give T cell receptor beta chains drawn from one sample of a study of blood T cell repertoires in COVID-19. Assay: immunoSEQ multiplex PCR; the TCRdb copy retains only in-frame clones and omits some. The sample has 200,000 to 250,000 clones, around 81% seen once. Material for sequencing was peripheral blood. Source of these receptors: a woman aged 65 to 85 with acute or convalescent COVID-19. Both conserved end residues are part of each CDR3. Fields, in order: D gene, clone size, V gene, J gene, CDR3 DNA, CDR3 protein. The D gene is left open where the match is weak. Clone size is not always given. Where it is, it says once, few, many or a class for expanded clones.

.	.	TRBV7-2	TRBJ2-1	TGTGCCAGACAGGGCCCAATTTACAATGAGCAGTTCTTC	CARQGPIYNEQFF
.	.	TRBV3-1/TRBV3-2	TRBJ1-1	TGTGCCAGCAGCCCGCGGACTGAGAACACTGAAGCTTTCTTT	CASSPRTENTEAFF
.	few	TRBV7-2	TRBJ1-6	TGTGCCAGCAGCTTAGGGAGTTCACCCCTCCACTTT	CASSLGSSPLHF
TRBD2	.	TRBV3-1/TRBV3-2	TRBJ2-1	TGTGCCAGCAGCTCTCCCGCGGTAGCGGGGTCCTACAATGAGCAGTTCTTC	CASSSPAVAGSYNEQFF
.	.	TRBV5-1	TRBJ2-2	TGCGCCAGCAGCCTTGACAGGTCCTGGATGGCCGGGGAGCTGTTTTTT	CASSLDRSWMAGELFF
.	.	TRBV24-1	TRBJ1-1	TGTGCCACCAGTGAGGCGGGGGAAAACACTGAAGCTTTCTTT	CATSEAGENTEAFF
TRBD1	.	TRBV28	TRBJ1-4	TGTGCCAGCAGTTTATATGGACAGGACAGACTACCTAGTGAAAAACTGTTTTTT	CASSLYGQDRLPSEKLFF
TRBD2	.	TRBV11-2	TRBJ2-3	TGTGCCAGCAGCTTGGGCGGACTAGCGGGAGGCACAGATACGCAGTATTTT	CASSLGGLAGGTDTQYF
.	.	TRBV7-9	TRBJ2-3	TGTGCCAGCAGTGACGGACTCTCAAGCACAGATACGCAGTATTTT	CASSDGLSSTDTQYF
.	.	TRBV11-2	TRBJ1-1	TGTGCCAGCGGCTGGGAGGTTAACACTGAAGCTTTCTTT	CASGWEVNTEAFF
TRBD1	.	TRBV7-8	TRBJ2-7	TGTGCCAGCAGCCCCTTCGACAGGGGACTCTACGGGCAGTACTTC	CASSPFDRGLYGQYF